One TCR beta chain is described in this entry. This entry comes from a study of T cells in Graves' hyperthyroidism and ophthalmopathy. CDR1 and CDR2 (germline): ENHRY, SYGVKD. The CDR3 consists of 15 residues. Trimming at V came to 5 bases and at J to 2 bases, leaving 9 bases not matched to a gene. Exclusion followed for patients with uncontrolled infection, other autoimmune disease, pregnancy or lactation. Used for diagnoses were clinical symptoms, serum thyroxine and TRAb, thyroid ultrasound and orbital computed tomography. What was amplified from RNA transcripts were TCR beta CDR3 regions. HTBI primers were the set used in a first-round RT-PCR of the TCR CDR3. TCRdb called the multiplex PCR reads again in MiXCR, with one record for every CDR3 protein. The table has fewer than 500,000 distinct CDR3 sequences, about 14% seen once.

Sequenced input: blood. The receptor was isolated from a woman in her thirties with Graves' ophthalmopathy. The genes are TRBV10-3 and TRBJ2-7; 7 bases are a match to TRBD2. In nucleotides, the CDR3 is TGTGCCATCAGTTCAACGAGCGGGGCGACCTACGAGCAGTACTTC. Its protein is CAISSTSGATYEQYF.